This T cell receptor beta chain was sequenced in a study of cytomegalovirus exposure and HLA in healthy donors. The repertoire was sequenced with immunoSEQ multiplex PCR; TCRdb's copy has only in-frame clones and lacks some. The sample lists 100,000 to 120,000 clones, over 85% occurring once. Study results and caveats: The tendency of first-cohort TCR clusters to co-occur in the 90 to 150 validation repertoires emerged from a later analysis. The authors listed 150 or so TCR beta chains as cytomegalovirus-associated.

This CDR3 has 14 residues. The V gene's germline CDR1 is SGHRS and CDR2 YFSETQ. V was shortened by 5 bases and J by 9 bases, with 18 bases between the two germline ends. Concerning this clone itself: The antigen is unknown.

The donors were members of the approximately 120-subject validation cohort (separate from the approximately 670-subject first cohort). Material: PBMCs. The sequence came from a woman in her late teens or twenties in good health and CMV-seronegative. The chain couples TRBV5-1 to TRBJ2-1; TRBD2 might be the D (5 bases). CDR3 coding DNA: TGCGCCAGCAGAGAGAGGGCGCGTTCGTCTGAGCAGTTCTTC. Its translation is CASRERARSSEQFF.